These 17 T cell receptor beta chains came from one sample sequenced in a study of blood T cell repertoires in COVID-19. TCRdb's table, derived via immunoSEQ multiplex PCR, lists solely in-frame clones and lacks some. Among fewer than 250,000 clones listed, roughly 88% were seen once. The sequenced sample consisted of peripheral blood. The origin of the receptors is an elderly woman with COVID-19, enrolled during active disease.

About this clone: Other DNA variants within this sample encode the same CDR3. The chain couples TRBV6-5 to TRBJ2-1; 12 nucleotides match TRBD2. The CDR3 extends over 16 amino acids. The V and J ends lost 0 bases and 4 bases, in that order; junction bases with no gene match: 1. Germline values: CDR1 MNHEY, CDR2 SVGAGI. CDR3 coding DNA: TGTGCCAGCAGTTACTCCCTAGCGGGGGGGTACAATGAGCAGTTCTTC. Translated, it gives CASSYSLAGGYNEQFF.

V and J are TRBV19 and TRBJ2-5; TRBD1 agrees at 8 bases. J was trimmed by 3 bases and V by 7 bases; bases with no gene match: 4. Looked up from germline, CDR1 is LNHDA and CDR2 is SQIVND (reference sequence). The CDR3 totals 13 residues. The CDR3 region is CASNPTGEETQYF. The CDR3 DNA sequence: TGTGCCAGTAACCCGACAGGGGAAGAGACCCAGTACTTC.

This clone turned up a few times. The chain links TRBV7-8 to TRBJ2-7; D is possibly TRBD2 (6 bases). Trimming pared 0 bases from V and 2 bases from J, leaving 11 bases between. CDR1 and CDR2 (germline): SGHVS, FQNEAQ. The CDR3 length is 15 residues. This chain's CDR3 is CASSLAWRAAYEQYV. CDR3 coding DNA: TGTGCCAGCAGCTTAGCGTGGAGGGCAGCCTACGAGCAGTACGTC.

CDR3 sequence (DNA): TGTGCCTGGAGGAGGGACACCCACTATGGCTACACCTTC. This translates into CAWRRDTHYGYTF. The chain is built from TRBV30 and TRBJ1-2; tentative D call: TRBD1 (6 bases). This CDR3 comprises 13 residues. The germline CDR1 and CDR2 sequences are GTSNPN and SVGIG (reference sequence). The V and J ends lost 3 bases and 3 bases respectively, with 11 bases between them.

V and J are TRBV28 and TRBJ1-2; 9 bases match TRBD1. Trimming removed 6 bases from V and 8 bases from J; junction bases left unmatched: 10. The germline gives CDR1 MDHEN, CDR2 SYDVKM. The length of the CDR3 is 14 residues. The CDR3 region is CASRSTGGASGYTF. In nucleotides, the CDR3 is TGTGCCAGCAGAAGCACAGGGGGCGCGTCGGGCTACACCTTC.

The chain has TRBV10-3 and TRBJ2-3; possibly TRBD2 for D (5 bases). Germline CDR1 ENHRY, CDR2 SYGVKD. Trimming took 9 bases from V and 2 from J, leaving 15 bases between them. The CDR3 runs 14 residues. The CDR3 nucleotides are TGTGCCATTCTCGGCGGGCGACTCACAGATACGCAGTATTTT. It is translated as CAILGGRLTDTQYF.

This chain joins TRBV3-1 (or the pseudogene TRBV3-2) and TRBJ2-5; D possibly corresponds to TRBD1 (6 bases). The CDR3 totals 16 residues. V lost 1 base and J 1 base, leaving 13 bases between the germline ends. In germline, CDR1 is LGHDT, CDR2 YNNKEL (reference sequence). CDR3 loop: CASSQAGQKSQETQYF. The DNA of the CDR3 is TGTGCCAGCAGCCAAGCTGGACAGAAAAGCCAAGAGACCCAGTACTTC.

The gene calls are TRBV6-1 and TRBJ2-6, with 10 bases matching TRBD1. The germline CDR1 and CDR2 sequences are MNHNS and SASEGT. CDR3 length equals 17 residues. The V gene end was trimmed by 4 bases and the J gene end by 0 bases; junction bases not matched to a gene: 3. The CDR3 reads CASSGGQGTSGANVLTF. DNA of the CDR3: TGTGCCAGCAGTGGGGGACAGGGGACCTCTGGGGCCAACGTCCTGACTTTC.

J is TRBJ1-5 and V is TRBV2; TRBD1 is a possible D gene (6 bases). Germline V gene data show CDR1 as SNHLY and CDR2 as FYNNEI. V lost 3 bases, J lost 4 bases, and 7 bases lay in between. This CDR3 region has 13 residues. The CDR3 sequence is CASSDQGNQPQHF. The CDR3, as DNA: TGTGCCAGCAGTGATCAGGGGAATCAGCCCCAGCATTTT.

The chain is built from TRBV29-1 and TRBJ2-7; 8 bases are shared with TRBD1. The CDR3 runs 12 residues. The V segment lost 5 bases and the J segment 11 bases; nucleotides outside the gene matches: 11. Germline CDR1 SQVTM, CDR2 ANQGSEA. As DNA, the CDR3 is TGCAGCGTTTTTCTCTCGGGGGACAGGAAGTACTTC. Protein product: CSVFLSGDRKYF.

The V call is TRBV30, the J call TRBJ2-3, with TRBD1 matching 8 bases. Per the germline V gene, CDR1 is GTSNPN and CDR2 is SVGIG (reference sequence). V trimming: 5 bases; J trimming: 1 base; junction bases outside the gene matches: 8. This CDR3 spans 15 amino acids. Here the CDR3 reads CAWGQGGLGTDTQYF. Here the CDR3 DNA reads TGTGCCTGGGGACAGGGAGGTTTGGGCACAGATACGCAGTATTTT.

For the CDR3, the DNA is TGTGCCAGCAGCCAAGATCGGCTAGCGGGGGGGCGGTTAGATACGCAGTATTTT. Its translation: CASSQDRLAGGRLDTQYF. The genes are TRBV3-1 (or the pseudogene TRBV3-2) and TRBJ2-3, with TRBD2 identical over 12 bases. V shed 0 bases, J shed 5 bases, and the junction held 9 bases outside the gene matches. Germline V lookup: CDR1 LGHDT, CDR2 YNNKEL (reference sequence). The CDR3 is 18 amino acids.

This chain connects TRBV11-2 to TRBJ2-2; D uncertain. CDR3 length: 15 amino acids. CDR1 SGHAT and CDR2 FQNNGV come from the germline V gene. The V and J ends lost 1 base and 1 base respectively, with 7 bases between them. In DNA, the CDR3 is TGTGCCAGCAGCTTAGGAACAATGAACACCGGGGAGCTGTTTTTT. This codes for CASSLGTMNTGELFF.

This chain joins TRBV2 and TRBJ2-2; 10 bases agree with TRBD2. Germline CDR1 is SNHLY and CDR2 is FYNNEI. V was pared by 5 bases and J by 7 bases, with 7 bases of the junction left unmatched. The CDR3 contains 15 residues. The CDR3 spells CASSRSGGAVGELFF. The CDR3 bases are TGTGCCAGCAGTAGAAGCGGGGGGGCGGTCGGGGAGCTGTTTTTT.

The rearrangement joins TRBV6-6 to TRBJ1-2; tentative D call: TRBD1 (6 bases). The CDR3 covers 13 residues. The V gene lost 2 bases and the J gene lost 8 bases, with 12 bases spanning the gap. CDR1 MNHNY and CDR2 SVGAGI come from the germline V gene (reference sequence). The CDR3 region has the DNA TGTGCCAGCAGTTACGGAACAGGGAACGGCTACACCTTC. It specifies CASSYGTGNGYTF.

This chain links TRBV6-2 or TRBV6-3 with TRBJ1-1, with 7 bases identical to TRBD1. V was clipped by 0 bases and J by 7 bases; unmatched bases: 11. Germline V gene sequence: CDR1 MNHEY, CDR2 SVGEGT. This CDR3 has 16 amino acids. The CDR3 reads CASSYSTGSVDGEAFF. As DNA, the CDR3 is TGTGCCAGCAGTTACTCGACAGGGTCCGTTGACGGTGAAGCTTTCTTT.

This clone was found once. DNA for the CDR3: TGTGCCAGCAGCCCGAGGACAGAAAACTATGGCTACACCTTC. Encoded protein: CASSPRTENYGYTF. The chain couples TRBV3-1 (or the pseudogene TRBV3-2) to TRBJ1-2; possibly TRBD1 for D (6 bases). Looked up from germline, CDR1 is LGHDT and CDR2 is YNNKEL (reference sequence). V lost 4 bases and J 2 bases, leaving 11 bases between the germline ends. The CDR3 is 14 amino acids.